Below, 26 T cell receptor beta chains from the same sample are listed, as sequenced in a study of blood T cell repertoires in COVID-19. Assay: immunoSEQ multiplex PCR; the TCRdb copy retains only in-frame clones and omits some. The sample shows roughly 80,000 clones, around 86% of them seen only once. Input material: peripheral blood. The receptors derive from a human donor in a cohort sampled during active COVID-19.

The rearrangement joins TRBV3-1 (or the pseudogene TRBV3-2) to TRBJ1-5; 7 nucleotides align to TRBD1. After removal of 0 bases from V and 7 bases from J, the junction contained 6 bases not matched to a gene. Germline-derived CDR1 and CDR2 are LGHDT and YNNKEL (reference sequence). This CDR3 region has 15 residues. The CDR3 loop reads CASSQEGGRGQPQHF. The CDR3 DNA reads TGTGCCAGCAGCCAAGAAGGAGGCAGGGGGCAGCCCCAGCATTTT.

This chain joins TRBV27 and TRBJ2-5, with 7 bases identical to TRBD1. The trim removed 3 bases at V and 4 bases at J, leaving 5 bases unmatched. CDR1 is MNHEY, CDR2 SMNVEV, per germline (reference sequence). The length of the CDR3 is 14 residues. CDR3 in DNA: TGTGCCAGCAGTTTCACAGGGGAAAGAGAGACCCAGTACTTC. Protein sequence: CASSFTGERETQYF.

This clone was counted a few times. The chain recombines TRBV19 with TRBJ1-4, with 7 bases fitting TRBD1. Germline V gene sequence: CDR1 LNHDA, CDR2 SQIVND (reference sequence). V lost 1 base to trimming and J lost 7 bases; unmatched junction nucleotides: 6. The CDR3 runs 15 residues. CDR3 sequence: CASSIGQGSSEKLFF. The CDR3 nucleotides read TGTGCCAGTAGTATAGGACAGGGCTCAAGTGAAAAACTGTTTTTT.

The chain employs TRBV4-2 and TRBJ2-3; no clear D gene. Deletions cut 1 base from V and 0 bases from J, with 8 bases between. CDR3 length: 15 amino acids. CDR1 LGHNA and CDR2 YNFKEQ come from the germline V gene. The CDR3 spells CASSQVPQSTDTQYF. CDR3 DNA: TGTGCCAGCAGCCAAGTCCCCCAGAGCACAGATACGCAGTATTTT.

This chain links TRBV5-6 with TRBJ2-2; 9 bases map to TRBD1. Germline V CDR1 and CDR2: SGHDT, YYEEEE. The V gene end was trimmed by 4 bases and the J gene end by 7 bases; junction bases not matched to a gene: 5. The CDR3 covers 14 residues. The CDR3 bases are TGTGCCAGCAGCCAGGGACAGGGAAGCGGGGAGCTGTTTTTT. Its protein product is CASSQGQGSGELFF.

The V gene is TRBV7-3, the J gene TRBJ2-3; 11 positions match TRBD2. J gave up 12 bases and V 5 bases, and 10 bases lay outside the gene matches. Germline V gives CDR1 SGHTA, CDR2 FQGTGA. This CDR3 region has 14 residues. The CDR3 region has the DNA TGTGCCAGCAGCCCCTACAGTACTAGCGGGGGACAGTATTTT. It is translated as CASSPYSTSGGQYF.

The V and J genes are TRBV2 and TRBJ1-5; 8 nucleotides align to TRBD1. Germline V gene lookup returns CDR1 SNHLY and CDR2 FYNNEI. The CDR3 extends over 16 amino acids. V lost 5 bases to trimming and J lost 4 bases; unmatched junction nucleotides: 10. CDR3 coding DNA: TGTGCCAGCAGTCGAGGGCCGGACAGGGTAAATCAGCCCCAGCATTTT. Translated, it gives CASSRGPDRVNQPQHF.

The chain couples TRBV19 to TRBJ2-7; possible D gene TRBD1, 6 bases. Trimming took off 7 bases at V and 0 bases at J, with 13 bases between the two ends. Germline loops: CDR1 LNHDA, CDR2 SQIVND (reference sequence). CDR3 length: 14 amino acids. DNA of the CDR3: TGTGCCAGTACCCCCGGACAGAGCTCCTACGAGCAGTACTTC. Its translation: CASTPGQSSYEQYF.

The chain joins TRBV19 to TRBJ1-5; TRBD1 aligns across 10 bases. Germline V gene lookup returns CDR1 LNHDA and CDR2 SQIVND (reference sequence). V lost 5 bases to trimming and J lost 6 bases; unmatched junction nucleotides: 7. The CDR3 loop spans 15 amino acids. The CDR3 protein is CASSAPGQGSQPQHF. The DNA for the CDR3 is TGTGCCAGTAGTGCCCCGGGACAGGGGTCTCAGCCCCAGCATTTT.

V and J are TRBV19 and TRBJ1-5; 9 bases fit TRBD1. V dropped 6 bases and J dropped 1; count of bases not matched to a gene: 4. Looked up from germline, CDR1 is LNHDA and CDR2 is SQIVND (reference sequence). The CDR3 contains 15 residues. CDR3 DNA: TGTGCCAGTAGGGACAGGGGTGGAAGCAATCAGCCCCAGCATTTT. Protein sequence: CASRDRGGSNQPQHF.

This rearrangement joins TRBV6-4 to TRBJ2-3; 9 bases line up with TRBD2. CDR1 is MRHNA, CDR2 SNTAGT, per germline. CDR3 length: 14 residues. J was trimmed by 1 base and V by 4 bases; bases with no gene match: 0. CDR3 region: CASSVAGGTDTQYF. CDR3 DNA sequence: TGTGCCAGCAGTGTAGCGGGGGGCACAGATACGCAGTATTTT.

The V gene is TRBV7-7, the J gene TRBJ2-7; D unresolved. Germline V CDR1 and CDR2: SSHAT, FNYEAQ (reference sequence). V lost 1 base and J lost 4, with 8 bases in between. The CDR3 has 13 amino acids. The CDR3 loop reads CASSLERDYEQYF. The CDR3 bases are TGTGCCAGCAGCTTAGAGCGAGATTACGAGCAGTACTTC.

The CDR3 coding sequence is TGTGCCAGCAGGGGATCGACAGGGGGTGATTCAAATGAAAAACTGTTTTTT. Its translation: CASRGSTGGDSNEKLFF. The gene calls are TRBV7-6 and TRBJ1-4; TRBD1 aligns across 9 bases. CDR3 length equals 17 residues. From germline, CDR1 is SGHVS and CDR2 FNYEAQ. Losses at the gene ends were 6 bases for V and 5 bases for J; bases not matched to a gene: 13.

The CDR3 protein is CASSSRTGGNTEAFF. The CDR3 bases are TGTGCCAGCAGCTCTAGGACAGGGGGGAACACTGAAGCTTTCTTT. This sequence joins TRBV11-2 and TRBJ1-1; 10 nucleotides line up with TRBD1. V gave up 4 bases and J gave up 1 base; unmatched junction bases: 3. The germline CDR1 and CDR2 sequences are SGHAT and FQNNGV. CDR3 length equals 15 residues. Using reference TRBV11-2 and TRBJ1-1 for the parts outside the CDR3, the full variable domain is EAGVAQSPRYKIIEKRQSVAFWCNPISGHATLYWYQQILGQGPKLLIQFQNNGVVDDSQLPKDRFSAERLKGVDSTLKIQPAKLEDSAVYLCASSSRTGGNTEAFFGQGTRLTVV.

CDR3 coding DNA: TGTGCCACCTCCGGGGGTCCAGGCGATGAGCAGTTCTTC. Its protein is CATSGGPGDEQFF. This chain joins TRBV15 and TRBJ2-1, with D possibly matching TRBD2 (6 bases). The CDR3 extends over 13 amino acids. Germline CDR1 and CDR2: LNHNV and YYDKDF (reference sequence). The V end was cut by 8 bases, the J end by 8 bases, with 16 bases between.

V gene TRBV10-3 combines with J gene TRBJ2-1, with TRBD1 matching 9 bases. Germline V CDR1 and CDR2: ENHRY, SYGVKD. This CDR3 comprises 14 residues. V trimming: 10 bases; J trimming: 2 bases; junction bases outside the gene matches: 6. The CDR3 sequence: CATEQGAAYNEQFF. The DNA of the CDR3 is TGTGCCACCGAACAGGGGGCCGCCTACAATGAGCAGTTCTTC.

The J gene is TRBJ2-7, the V gene TRBV29-1; TRBD1 aligns across 11 bases. The CDR3 length is 15 residues. The junction had 5 bases not matched to a gene; V was cut back by 4 bases and J by 0 bases. Germline lookup yields CDR1 SQVTM and CDR2 ANQGSEA. The CDR3 loop reads CSVVGDRGISYEQYF. The CDR3 coding sequence is TGCAGCGTTGTGGGGGACAGGGGGATCTCCTACGAGCAGTACTTC.

This rearrangement joins TRBV15 to TRBJ1-3; D unresolved. Trimming shortened V by 0 bases and J by 0 bases, and 12 bases separated the two germline ends. The CDR3 runs to 17 residues. Germline assignment: CDR1 LNHNV and CDR2 YYDKDF (reference sequence). For the CDR3, the DNA is TGTGCCACCAGCAGAGAGGGAGGATGGAGCTCTGGAAACACCATATATTTT. This translates into CATSREGGWSSGNTIYF.

The genes are TRBV18 and TRBJ2-5; D not resolved. The CDR3 extends over 13 amino acids. Per germline, CDR1 KGHSH and CDR2 LQKENI. V lost 5 bases and J 3 bases, leaving 10 bases between the germline ends. The CDR3 bases are TGTGCCAGCTCAACAACCCCTGAAGAGACCCAGTACTTC. This encodes CASSTTPEETQYF.

The chain is built from TRBV7-8 and TRBJ1-2, with D possibly matching TRBD1 (5 bases). Trimming left V 5 bases short and J 1 base short, with 8 bases between. CDR1 and CDR2 (germline): SGHVS, FQNEAQ. This CDR3 comprises 13 residues. CDR3 protein: CASSLDSNYGYTF. In nucleotides, the CDR3 is TGTGCCAGCAGCCTAGACAGTAACTATGGCTACACCTTC. The full variable domain, with the rest looked up from reference TRBV7-8 and TRBJ1-2, is GAGVSQSPRYKVAKRGQDVALRCDPISGHVSLFWYQQALGQGPEFLTYFQNEAQLDKSGLPSDRFFAERPEGSVSTLKIQRTQQEDSAVYLCASSLDSNYGYTFGSGTRLTVV.

This chain links TRBV5-1 with TRBJ2-5, with D tentatively TRBD2 (6 bases). Germline loops: CDR1 SGHRS, CDR2 YFSETQ. V was clipped by 0 bases and J by 7 bases, with 13 bases between them. CDR3 length: 14 amino acids. The CDR3 is CASSLAGEAVTQYF. DNA of the CDR3: TGCGCCAGCAGCTTGGCCGGGGAGGCCGTGACCCAGTACTTC.

The chain is built from TRBV10-1 and TRBJ2-2, with D tentatively TRBD2 (7 bases). The CDR3 length is 16 residues. In germline, CDR1 is WNHNN, CDR2 SYGVQD (reference sequence). Trimming left V 0 bases short and J 6 bases short, with 14 bases between. The DNA for the CDR3 is TGCGCCAGCAGTGAGTCGAGGGCGGGGGCCCCCGGGGAGCTGTTTTTT. It encodes CASSESRAGAPGELFF.

The rearrangement uses TRBV7-2 and TRBJ2-7; 8 nucleotides align to TRBD1. Trimming at V came to 5 bases and at J to 3 bases, leaving 6 bases not matched to a gene. Germline assignment: CDR1 SGHTA and CDR2 FQGNSA. This CDR3 has 14 residues. This CDR3 reads CASSPGTGYYEQYF. The CDR3 DNA is TGTGCCAGCAGCCCCGGGACAGGTTACTACGAGCAGTACTTC. The whole variable domain, filled in from reference TRBV7-2 and TRBJ2-7, reads GAGVSQSPSNKVTEKGKDVELRCDPISGHTALYWYRQSLGQGLEFLIYFQGNSAPDKSGLPSDRFSAERTGGSVSTLTIQRTQQEDSAVYLCASSPGTGYYEQYFGPGTRLTVT.

This clone has only one observation. The chain combines TRBV28 with TRBJ2-1, with 10 bases lining up with TRBD2. The CDR3 is 13 residues long. The germline V gene has CDR1 MDHEN and CDR2 SYDVKM. The V and J ends lost 6 bases and 6 bases, in that order; junction bases with no gene match: 2. CDR3 sequence: CASRSGGANEQFF. In nucleotides, the CDR3 is TGTGCCAGCAGAAGCGGGGGGGCCAATGAGCAGTTCTTC.

The chain joins TRBV19 to TRBJ2-3; possible D gene TRBD2, 5 bases. CDR1 and CDR2 from the germline V gene are LNHDA and SQIVND (reference sequence). Trimming left V 3 bases short and J 1 base short, with 5 bases between. The length of the CDR3 is 13 residues. Here the CDR3 reads CASSMRGTDTQYF. CDR3 nucleotides: TGTGCCAGTAGTATGAGGGGCACAGATACGCAGTATTTT.

The chain employs TRBV2 and TRBJ1-6; weak D call: TRBD1 (6 bases). The length of the CDR3 is 13 residues. CDR1 and CDR2 (germline): SNHLY, FYNNEI. V was trimmed by 7 bases and J by 7 bases, leaving 11 bases between them. CDR3 coding DNA: TGTGCCAGCAATCAGGGGAAAAATTCACCCCTCCACTTT. Protein product: CASNQGKNSPLHF. Full variable domain (remainder filled in from reference TRBV2 and TRBJ1-6): EPEVTQTPSHQVTQMGQEVILRCVPISNHLYFYWYRQILGQKVEFLVSFYNNEISEKSEIFDDQFSVERPDGSNFTLKIRSTKLEDSAMYFCASNQGKNSPLHFGNGTRLTVT.